Below, one T cell receptor (beta chain) is given with its context. Its antigen is undetermined. Other DNA sequences in this specimen translate into the identical CDR3. The data belong to a study of beta chain features in type 1 diabetes. The CDR3 runs 14 residues. V was pared by 0 bases and J by 6 bases, with 8 bases between. Germline V gives CDR1 MNHEY, CDR2 SVGAGI. Study observations and caveats: When Type 1 diabetes patients were examined, their TCRB CDR3s proved moderately but significantly shorter in all four CD4+ subsets.

Investigators reverse transcribed all isolated RNA, so they sequenced expressed TCRB transcripts. Method: immunoSEQ multiplex PCR; TCRdb's copy keeps in-frame clones and lacks some. The table shows about 710,000 clones, with over 13% occurring only once. The receptor was isolated from a man aged 18 to 30 with type 1 diabetes. The sample consisted of naive CD4+ T cells from blood. J is TRBJ2-2 and V is TRBV6-5; no clear D. CDR3 in DNA: TGTGCCAGCAGTTACTCGATGGGATCCGGGGAGCTGTTTTTT. Translation gives CASSYSMGSGELFF.